These 21 T cell receptor beta chains came from one sample sequenced in a study of cytomegalovirus exposure and HLA in healthy donors. It was with 60 Vbeta and 13 Jbeta primers that the PCR ran. Repertoires were generated with immunoSEQ multiplex PCR, while TCRdb's copy carries only in-frame clones and drops some. This sample has over 150,000 clones, with just under 75% found just once. Specimen: PBMCs. These receptors all stem from a man aged 25 to 45 in good health and CMV-seropositive.

This clone has only a few counts. This chain links TRBV5-6 with TRBJ1-1; 9 bases line up with TRBD1. Germline CDR1 reads SGHDT; CDR2 reads YYEEEE. CDR3 size: 14 residues. The trim removed 6 bases at V and 1 base at J, leaving 4 bases unmatched. The CDR3 sequence is CASKDRGWNTEAFF. DNA of the CDR3: TGTGCCAGCAAAGACAGGGGGTGGAACACTGAAGCTTTCTTT.

This clone has more than one count but fewer than ten. The chain uses TRBV9 and TRBJ2-1; no firm D call. The CDR3 consists of 14 residues. Trimming left V 0 bases short and J 9 bases short, with 13 bases between. Germline CDR1 is SGDLS and CDR2 is YYNGEE. CDR3 sequence reads: CASSVGSSIGEQFF. CDR3 DNA sequence: TGTGCCAGCAGCGTAGGTTCTAGTATAGGTGAGCAGTTCTTC.

V is TRBV11-1 and J is TRBJ2-2, with D possibly matching TRBD1 (6 bases). The CDR3 has 17 amino acids. V lost 5 bases and J lost 1, with 17 bases in between. The V gene's germline CDR1 is SGHAT and CDR2 FQDESV (reference sequence). In DNA, the CDR3 is TGTGCCAGCAGCCTTGACAGGATCGCTGGGAACACCGGGGAGCTGTTTTTT. Protein: CASSLDRIAGNTGELFF.

The chain combines TRBV23-1 with TRBJ1-3; 9 bases align to TRBD1. TRBV23-1 is an ORF, with its function uncertain. Germline trimming cut 7 bases from V and 1 base from J; bases unmatched to any gene: 8. This CDR3 has 16 residues. In DNA form, the CDR3 reads TGCGCCAGCACCATTCGGGACAGGGCGTCTGGAAACACCATATATTTT. This sequence encodes CASTIRDRASGNTIYF.

The J gene is TRBJ2-3, the V gene TRBV5-1; 7 bases map to TRBD2. CDR3 length: 14 amino acids. Germline V CDR1 and CDR2: SGHRS, YFSETQ. With 3 bases clipped from V and 5 bases from J, the junction kept 6 bases outside the gene matches. CDR3 nucleotide sequence: TGCGCCAGCAGCTCTTCCGGGGAGGGAGATACGCAGTATTTT. It specifies CASSSSGEGDTQYF.

This clone was detected only a few times. The CDR3 reads CASSLGLLNYEQYF. Here the CDR3 DNA reads TGTGCCAGCAGCTTGGGACTTCTAAACTACGAGCAGTACTTC. The chain joins TRBV7-2 to TRBJ2-7, with D perhaps TRBD2 (6 bases). The CDR3 covers 14 residues. V was trimmed by 3 bases and J by 3 bases, leaving 12 bases between them. The germline CDR1 and CDR2 sequences are SGHTA and FQGNSA.

The V call is TRBV29-1, the J call TRBJ2-3; 10 bases line up with TRBD2. Germline loops: CDR1 SQVTM, CDR2 ANQGSEA. The V segment lost 4 bases and the J segment 6 bases; nucleotides outside the gene matches: 7. This CDR3 comprises 14 residues. CDR3: CSVVGLADGDTQYF. CDR3 nucleotide sequence: TGCAGCGTTGTCGGACTAGCGGATGGGGATACGCAGTATTTT.

V and J are TRBV7-9 and TRBJ1-1; D is unresolved. The CDR3 is 14 amino acids. Trimming stripped 2 bases from V and 6 bases from J, with 13 bases between. CDR1 and CDR2 from the germline V gene are SEHNR and FQNEAQ (reference sequence). The CDR3 coding sequence is TGTGCCAGCAGCTTATTTCCCGGGGAGGCTGAAGCTTTCTTT. This sequence encodes CASSLFPGEAEAFF.

CDR3 nucleotides: TGCGCCAGCAGTCGAACAGGGCAAGTAGCAGGTGAAGCTTTCTTT. Amino acids: CASSRTGQVAGEAFF. The rearrangement joins TRBV4-3 to TRBJ1-1; a possible D gene is TRBD1 (6 bases). CDR3 length: 15 amino acids. Trimming pared 6 bases from V and 7 bases from J, leaving 21 bases between. Germline V lookup: CDR1 LGHNA, CDR2 YSLEER.

The chain combines TRBV21-1 with TRBJ2-7; the table's D call of TRBD2 was not tested on the DNA. TRBV21-1 is assigned pseudogene status. The CDR3 length is 19 residues. CDR3 in DNA: TGTGCCAGCAGCAAACGCCTAGCGGGAGGCCCGCTTTGCGGCTACGAGCAGTACTTC. Translating gives CASSKRLAGGPLCGYEQYF.

The genes are TRBV27 and TRBJ1-5; weak D call: TRBD1 (5 bases). The CDR3 covers 16 residues. CDR1 is MNHEY, CDR2 SMNVEV, per germline (reference sequence). The V gene lost 4 bases and the J gene lost 2 bases, with 15 bases spanning the gap. The CDR3 DNA reads TGTGCCAGCAGTTCTAGGGGTAGGGCCGGCAATCAGCCCCAGCATTTT. Translated, it gives CASSSRGRAGNQPQHF.

This chain joins TRBV29-1 and TRBJ2-7; TRBD2 aligns across 8 bases. The CDR3 sequence is 14 residues long. CDR1 is SQVTM and CDR2 is ANQGSEA in the germline V gene. The V and J ends lost 5 bases and 0 bases, in that order; junction bases with no gene match: 6. CDR3 in DNA: TGCAGCGTTCGGACTAGCCGGAGCTCCTACGAGCAGTACTTC. Translated, it gives CSVRTSRSSYEQYF.

V gene TRBV7-2 combines with J gene TRBJ2-7; possible D gene TRBD2, 7 bases. CDR1 SGHTA and CDR2 FQGNSA come from the germline V gene. Trimming removed 7 bases at V and 6 bases at J, with 19 bases between. CDR3 length equals 14 residues. The CDR3: CASTLGGGGREQYF. For the CDR3, the DNA is TGTGCCAGCACCCTTGGAGGGGGGGGGCGCGAGCAGTACTTC.

The chain joins TRBV6-5 to TRBJ1-5; 10 bases are shared with TRBD1. Germline CDR1 and CDR2: MNHEY and SVGAGI. The CDR3 extends over 15 amino acids. The V gene end was trimmed by 4 bases and the J gene end by 9 bases; junction bases not matched to a gene: 9. The CDR3 nucleotides read TGTGCCAGCAGTTCCGGGACAGGGGTTAAGGGGCCCCAGCATTTT. As protein: CASSSGTGVKGPQHF.

The V gene is TRBV12-5, the J gene TRBJ1-5; 12 bases align to TRBD1. CDR1 LGHNT and CDR2 FRNRAP come from the germline V gene. This CDR3 has 18 residues. The junction had 15 bases not matched to a gene; V was cut back by 6 bases and J by 6 bases. CDR3 region: CASGLALGTGGGGQPQHF. For the CDR3, the DNA is TGTGCTAGTGGCCTCGCCCTCGGGACAGGGGGCGGTGGTCAGCCCCAGCATTTT.

There are a few counts of this clone. The chain combines TRBV18 with TRBJ2-1; tentative D call: TRBD2 (6 bases). The CDR3 is 12 amino acids. Trimming removed 1 base at V and 9 bases at J, with 7 bases between. CDR1 is KGHSH and CDR2 is LQKENI in the germline V gene. The CDR3 region is CASSPREAEQFF. CDR3 DNA: TGTGCCAGCTCACCACGGGAGGCTGAGCAGTTCTTC.

The gene calls are TRBV6-1 and TRBJ2-3, with D hard to call. The germline V and J ends were trimmed by 1 base and 3 bases, with 11 bases remaining between them. The CDR3 spans 15 residues. CDR1 and CDR2 (germline): MNHNS, SASEGT. The CDR3: CASSEGSYRTDTQYF. The CDR3 DNA sequence: TGTGCCAGCAGTGAAGGCTCCTACCGAACAGATACGCAGTATTTT.

This clone turned up a few times. The gene calls are TRBV5-4 and TRBJ1-2; tentatively, D is TRBD1 (6 bases). This CDR3 has 14 amino acids. The germline V gene encodes CDR1 SGHNT and CDR2 YYREEE (reference sequence). V lost 4 bases and J lost 7, with 17 bases in between. CDR3 bases: TGTGCCAGCAGCCCCATGGGGGGGGCGAGTGGCTACACCTTC. Protein: CASSPMGGASGYTF. Looking up the rest from reference TRBV5-4 and TRBJ1-2 gives the full variable domain: ETGVTQSPTHLIKTRGQQVTLRCSSQSGHNTVSWYQQALGQGPQFIFQYYREEENGRGNFPPRFSGLQFPNYSSELNVNALELDDSALYLCASSPMGGASGYTFGSGTRLTVV.

The chain uses TRBV28 and TRBJ1-1, with a tentative D call TRBD1 (5 bases). V lost 5 bases to trimming and J lost 10 bases, with 17 bases between them. CDR3 size: 13 residues. Per germline, CDR1 MDHEN and CDR2 SYDVKM. CDR3 protein: CASSPSGGIGAFF. The CDR3 region has the DNA TGTGCCAGCAGTCCGTCGGGGGGAATCGGAGCTTTCTTT.

The V and J genes are TRBV11-1 and TRBJ2-2; weak D call: TRBD1 (6 bases). CDR1 and CDR2 (germline): SGHAT, FQDESV (reference sequence). There are 17 residues in the CDR3. Trimming removed 1 base at V and 2 bases at J, with 14 bases between. The CDR3 DNA sequence: TGTGCCAGCAGCTTAGGGAGGTTAGGGGGAAACACCGGGGAGCTGTTTTTT. Translating it yields CASSLGRLGGNTGELFF.

CDR3 sequence reads: CASSGSGGRQETQYF. The CDR3 DNA is TGTGCCAGTAGTGGTTCAGGGGGCAGGCAAGAGACCCAGTACTTC. The chain uses TRBV19 and TRBJ2-5; 8 positions agree with TRBD1. With V trimmed by 5 bases and J by 2 bases, 7 bases remained unmatched. The CDR3 has 15 amino acids. In germline, CDR1 is LNHDA, CDR2 SQIVND (reference sequence).